Sequencing of this TCR beta chain was carried out in a study of T-cell memory formation after mild COVID-19. Germline V gene data show CDR1 as MNHNY and CDR2 as SVGAGI (reference sequence). The CDR3 has 15 amino acids. The junction had 8 bases not matched to a gene; V was cut back by 8 bases and J by 4 bases. MiXCR was run by TCRdb on the 5' RACE reads, yielding one entry per CDR3 protein. Of under 450,000 distinct CDR3 sequences in the sample, less than 25% were seen once. Specimen: PBMCs or a T cell subset sorted from them (not recorded which). This TCR was sampled from an adult woman who had mild COVID-19 (a few samples of this study predate the infection). Cell type and time point are not known. The chain is built from TRBV6-6 and TRBJ2-3; TRBD1 matches 11 bases. The CDR3, as DNA: TGTGCCAGCGACGGAGCGGGACAGGGGGCAGATACGCAGTATTTT. This encodes CASDGAGQGADTQYF.